This entry concerns a single T cell receptor beta chain. These data are taken from a study of a mutant IDH1 vaccine in newly diagnosed glioma. The repertoire was sequenced with immunoSEQ multiplex PCR; TCRdb's copy has only in-frame clones and lacks some. This sample has about 68,000 clones; approximately 79% occur once, and the top ten carry around 8.2%. Indicated time point: baseline, week 1 (first vaccination visit). Treatment defined: pre-vaccination baseline after standard-of-care therapy. The CDR3 is 19 residues long. With 3 bases removed from V and 3 bases from J, the gap between germline ends came to 25 bases. Germline CDR1 and CDR2: SGHTA and FQGNSA.

The chain links TRBV7-2 to TRBJ2-3; a possible D gene is TRBD1 (6 bases). The sequencing used PBMCs, collected from a glioma patient treated with radiotherapy, temozolomide or both. The source is a man aged 50 or older with glioma. The CDR3 DNA is TGTGCCAGCAGCTTCCCAAACGGCTTCACAGGGACAAGGACAGATACGCAGTATTTT. As protein: CASSFPNGFTGTRTDTQYF. Full variable domain (rest looked up from reference TRBV7-2 and TRBJ2-3): GAGVSQSPSNKVTEKGKDVELRCDPISGHTALYWYRQSLGQGLEFLIYFQGNSAPDKSGLPSDRFSAERTGGSVSTLTIQRTQQEDSAVYLCASSFPNGFTGTRTDTQYFGPGTRLTVL.